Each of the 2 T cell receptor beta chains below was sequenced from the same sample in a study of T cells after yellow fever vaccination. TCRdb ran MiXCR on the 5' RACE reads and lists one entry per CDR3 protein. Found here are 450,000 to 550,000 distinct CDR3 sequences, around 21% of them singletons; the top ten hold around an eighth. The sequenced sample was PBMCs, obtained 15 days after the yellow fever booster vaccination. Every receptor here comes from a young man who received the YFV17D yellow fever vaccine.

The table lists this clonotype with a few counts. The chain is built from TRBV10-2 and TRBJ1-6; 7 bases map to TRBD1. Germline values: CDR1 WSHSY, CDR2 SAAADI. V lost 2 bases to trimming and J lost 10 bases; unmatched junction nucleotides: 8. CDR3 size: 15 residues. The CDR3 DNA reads TGCGCCAGCAGTGAGGGAGGGGGCGATCAATCACCCCTCCACTTT. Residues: CASSEGGGDQSPLHF.

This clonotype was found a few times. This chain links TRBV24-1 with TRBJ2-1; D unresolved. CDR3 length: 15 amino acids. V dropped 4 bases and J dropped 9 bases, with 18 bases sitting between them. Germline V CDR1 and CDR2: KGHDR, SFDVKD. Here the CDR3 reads CATSDTAPTSLEQFF. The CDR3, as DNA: TGTGCCACCAGTGACACGGCCCCGACTTCGCTTGAGCAGTTCTTC.